These T cell receptor beta chains were read from a single sample in a study of technical replicates of blood from four donors. Here immunoSEQ multiplex PCR was the method, and the copy in TCRdb shows in-frame clones only, minus some. The sample has 75,000 to 100,000 clones, about 94% seen once. The sequencing sample was made of T cells isolated from PBMCs. The receptors were gathered from a human donor in good health. CDR3s leave out the opening cysteine and the closing phenylalanine or tryptophan. Each record gives: D gene, V gene, CDR3 protein. The D gene is left open where the match is weak.

TRBD1 TRBV5-1 ASSLDLFRGST
NA TRBV5-6 ASSLAGTYEQY
TRBD2 TRBV11-2 ASSSISGRSAYEQY
TRBD1 TRBV5-4 ASSLEGQGNTEAF
NA TRBV14 ASSPLDRETQY
NA TRBV5-1 ASSDGRSGYTEAF
NA TRBV19 ASSRILGAGDYEKLF
TRBD1 TRBV13 ASSWTGGLTNTGELF
NA TRBV27 ASSLTGRYEKLF
NA TRBV29-1 SVEGVGVAYEQY
TRBD1 TRBV6-1 ASSEALRDSSGEKLF
NA TRBV10-3 AISESNPGDTQY
TRBD1 TRBV4-1 ASSPHRQGAVGAF
NA TRBV27 ASSFTGVFYEQY
NA TRBV19 ASTWGDSYEQY
NA TRBV9 ASSPTYDTQY